Given below is one T cell receptor (beta chain) in context. Its antigen is unknown. The data were taken from a study of OX40 agonist ivuxolimab in advanced cancers. Study in general: One hepatocellular carcinoma and two cutaneous melanoma patients partially responded.

Blood draws occurred at baseline, cycle 4 day 1, and cycle 7 day 1. The data were produced by immunoSEQ multiplex PCR, yet TCRdb's version contains in-frame clones alone and is incomplete. The table records 60,000 or so clones, roughly 82% of them present only once. The CDR3 is 14 residues long. Germline V gene data show CDR1 as MNHNS and CDR2 as SASEGT. V was trimmed by 0 bases and J by 3 bases, leaving 9 bases between them. Study observations and caveats: Both CD4+ and CD8+ T cell populations in blood had undergone clonal expansion by week 6 at 0.1 to 3.0 mg/kg.

The source was CD4+ or CD8+ T cells sorted from blood, collected in a trial of the OX40 agonist ivuxolimab. This chain links TRBV6-1 with TRBJ2-7, with D hard to call. This clonotype was sampled from an adult with an advanced solid tumor such as melanoma, head and neck, liver or kidney cancer. The CDR3 DNA is TGTGCCAGCAGTGAAGCCCGAGGAATCTACGAGCAGTACTTC. Protein product: CASSEARGIYEQYF.